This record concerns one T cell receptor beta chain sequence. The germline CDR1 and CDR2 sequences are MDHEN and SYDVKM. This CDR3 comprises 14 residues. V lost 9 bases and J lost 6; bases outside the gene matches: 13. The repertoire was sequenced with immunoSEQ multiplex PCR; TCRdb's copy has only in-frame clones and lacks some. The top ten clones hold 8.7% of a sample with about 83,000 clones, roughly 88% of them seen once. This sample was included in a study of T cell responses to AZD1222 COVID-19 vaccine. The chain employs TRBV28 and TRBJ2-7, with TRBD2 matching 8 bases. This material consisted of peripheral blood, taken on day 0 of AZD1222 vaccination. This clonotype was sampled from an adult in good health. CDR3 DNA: TGTGCCAGTTGGGAGACTAGCGCTGTGGCCGAGCAGTACTTC. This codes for CASWETSAVAEQYF.